This T cell receptor (beta chain) was sequenced for a study of shared clonotypes between healthy human individuals. Adult donors, all healthy and HIV-negative, had no recent acute infections or vaccinations. As to this clone: Its antigen is still unknown.

The sequenced material, unsorted PBMC DNA, was run on ten immunoSEQ deep assay plates. Libraries were prepared by immunoSEQ multiplex PCR; TCRdb keeps only in-frame clonotypes and omits some of them. The sample carries 450,000 to 500,000 clones, roughly 80% recorded once. Study findings and constraints: An anticipated effect of sequencing depth on clonotype sharing among donors was recognized. Blood was the only sampled material, and tissue repertoires likely differ.

The CDR3 is 12 residues long. Trimming removed 2 bases at V and 2 bases at J, with 6 bases between. CDR1 and CDR2 (germline): GTSNPN, SVGIG (reference sequence). The clonotype was recovered from a woman between 40 and 55 years old in good health. Some clones in this sample may be carry-over from other donors' samples. The sequencing sample was made of PBMCs. The chain combines TRBV30 with TRBJ1-2; the D gene is possibly TRBD1 (5 bases). CDR3 DNA: TGTGCCTGGAGTCGACAGAACTATGGCTACACCTTC. Translated: CAWSRQNYGYTF. The full variable domain, its missing parts supplied by reference TRBV30 and TRBJ1-2, is SQTIHQWPATLVQPVGSPLSLECTVEGTSNPNLYWYRQAAGRGLQLLFYSVGIGQISSEVPQNLSASRPQDRQFILSSKKLLLSDSGFYLCAWSRQNYGYTFGSGTRLTVV.